A single sample is the source of the 17 T cell receptor beta chains below, sequenced in a study of blood T cell repertoires in COVID-19. The data were produced by immunoSEQ multiplex PCR, yet TCRdb's version contains in-frame clones alone and is incomplete. The sample shows about 15,000 clones, 75% of them seen only once. The sample consisted of peripheral blood. Receptors were obtained from a man aged 60 to 75 with acute or convalescent COVID-19.

J is TRBJ1-6 and V is TRBV5-1, with 8 bases that match TRBD1. Per germline, CDR1 SGHRS and CDR2 YFSETQ. V lost 2 bases, J lost 4 bases, and 2 bases stayed unmatched. The CDR3 is made up of 15 amino acids. CDR3 nucleotide sequence: TGCGCCAGCAGCTTAGGACAGGGTTATAATTCACCCCTCCACTTT. Protein product: CASSLGQGYNSPLHF.

J is TRBJ1-3 and V is TRBV27; D gene ambiguous. This CDR3 is built from 13 residues. The germline CDR1 and CDR2 sequences are MNHEY and SMNVEV (reference sequence). V was trimmed by 5 bases and J by 4 bases, leaving 9 bases between them. The CDR3 DNA reads TGTGCCAGCAGTCAGACAAGGGGAAACACCATATATTTT. Protein sequence: CASSQTRGNTIYF.

This chain connects TRBV5-1 to TRBJ2-7; 11 positions agree with TRBD2. The V gene end was trimmed by 5 bases and the J gene end by 2 bases; junction bases not matched to a gene: 9. The CDR3 totals 16 residues. Germline loops: CDR1 SGHRS, CDR2 YFSETQ. DNA for the CDR3: TGCGCCAGCAGACCCACCCTAGCGGGGGGAACCTACGAGCAGTACTTC. It translates to CASRPTLAGGTYEQYF.

The rearrangement uses TRBV9 and TRBJ2-2, with 7 bases matching TRBD2. The germline gives CDR1 SGDLS, CDR2 YYNGEE. The CDR3 loop spans 17 amino acids. J lost 8 bases, V lost 4 bases, and 17 bases had no gene match. DNA of the CDR3: TGTGCCAGCAGCCCCCAAATTAGCGGGCTCCTAGGGGGGGAGCTGTTTTTT. This translates into CASSPQISGLLGGELFF.

This clone was seen a few times. The chain couples TRBV30 to TRBJ1-1, with a weak D call TRBD1 (6 bases). With 8 bases removed from V and 0 bases from J, the gap between germline ends came to 10 bases. This CDR3 contains 12 residues. Per germline, CDR1 GTSNPN and CDR2 SVGIG (reference sequence). CDR3 amino acids: CALGQMNTEAFF. The CDR3 nucleotides read TGTGCCCTCGGACAGATGAACACTGAAGCTTTCTTT.

The rearrangement links TRBV7-2 to TRBJ1-2; a possible D gene is TRBD1 (5 bases). Germline loops: CDR1 SGHTA, CDR2 FQGNSA. The CDR3 sequence is 13 residues long. V lost 5 bases to trimming and J lost 4 bases, with 11 bases between them. The CDR3 DNA sequence: TGTGCCAGCAGCCCAAACGGGGGCTATGGCTACACCTTC. Translated: CASSPNGGYGYTF.

The chain employs TRBV19 and TRBJ1-5; tentatively, D is TRBD1 (5 bases). The CDR3 spans 9 residues. Germline CDR1 reads LNHDA; CDR2 reads SQIVND (reference sequence). The CDR3 bases are TGTCAGGGCAAGGGGCTTACGCATTTT. Translation: CQGKGLTHF.

The V call is TRBV11-3, the J call TRBJ2-7; 14 nucleotides align to TRBD2. Germline V gene data show CDR1 as SGHNT and CDR2 as YENEEA. The CDR3 contains 15 residues. The V gene end was trimmed by 4 bases and the J gene end by 3 bases; junction bases not matched to a gene: 2. For the CDR3, the DNA is TGTGCCAGCAGCTCGGGGACTAGCGGGGGCTACGAGCAGTACTTC. Translation: CASSSGTSGGYEQYF.

The chain has TRBV5-1 and TRBJ2-1, with 8 bases identical to TRBD2. CDR3 length: 16 residues. Germline CDR1 is SGHRS and CDR2 is YFSETQ. The V segment lost 1 base and the J segment 8 bases; nucleotides outside the gene matches: 11. CDR3 DNA: TGCGCCAGCAGCTTGAACGGCGGGGGGCAGGTCGATGAGCAGTTCTTC. Its protein product is CASSLNGGGQVDEQFF.

This chain links TRBV6-5 with TRBJ1-5; 8 nucleotides match TRBD1. The CDR3 is made up of 14 amino acids. Germline V gives CDR1 MNHEY, CDR2 SVGAGI. V gave up 8 bases and J gave up 7 bases; unmatched junction bases: 10. In DNA form, the CDR3 reads TGTGCCAGCTCAGACAGGGGAGGAAGGCAGCCCCAGCATTTT. This gives the protein CASSDRGGRQPQHF.

By proportion, this clone is large (0.1 to 1%). The same CDR3 also results from other DNA sequences found in this sample. This chain links TRBV27 with TRBJ1-1; possible D gene TRBD1, 5 bases. There are 13 residues in the CDR3. Germline V gives CDR1 MNHEY, CDR2 SMNVEV (reference sequence). V lost 3 bases and J 8 bases, leaving 13 bases between the germline ends. DNA for the CDR3: TGTGCCAGCAGTTTTCGGTCTGGGGGGGAAGCTTTCTTT. Translated: CASSFRSGGEAFF.

CDR3 DNA sequence: TGTGCCAGCAGTTCCACAGGGAATCAGCCCCAGCATTTT. The encoded protein is CASSSTGNQPQHF. V and J are TRBV6-2 or TRBV6-3 and TRBJ1-5; weak D call: TRBD1 (6 bases). With 4 bases removed from V and 4 bases from J, the gap between germline ends came to 8 bases. Germline V gene sequence: CDR1 MNHEY, CDR2 SVGEGT. This CDR3 has 13 residues.

The rearrangement joins TRBV29-1 to TRBJ1-1; possibly TRBD1 for D (5 bases). Germline V gives CDR1 SQVTM, CDR2 ANQGSEA. With 7 bases removed from V and 0 bases from J, the gap between germline ends came to 12 bases. CDR3 length: 13 amino acids. The CDR3 sequence: CSGVRQLNTEAFF. The CDR3 DNA follows: TGCAGCGGCGTAAGACAGTTGAACACTGAAGCTTTCTTT.

The CDR3 region is CASSQNREPPPEQYF. The CDR3 DNA reads TGCGCCAGCAGCCAGAACAGGGAACCCCCACCCGAGCAGTACTTC. This chain links TRBV4-1 with TRBJ2-7, with D possibly being TRBD1 (6 bases). The germline V gene encodes CDR1 MGHRA and CDR2 YSYEKL. The CDR3 is 15 residues long. The germline V and J ends were trimmed by 3 bases and 6 bases, with 18 bases remaining between them.

This clone turned up a few times. V and J are TRBV7-2 and TRBJ1-1, with D possibly matching TRBD1 (6 bases). Trimming took 0 bases from V and 0 from J, leaving 8 bases between them. In germline, CDR1 is SGHTA, CDR2 FQGNSA. This CDR3 is 15 amino acids long. Here the CDR3 reads CASSLAGGLNTEAFF. The CDR3 nucleotides read TGTGCCAGCAGCTTAGCGGGGGGGCTGAACACTGAAGCTTTCTTT.

The chain combines TRBV12-5 with TRBJ1-3, with a weak D call TRBD1 (6 bases). Germline loops: CDR1 LGHNT, CDR2 FRNRAP. This CDR3 spans 12 amino acids. V was trimmed by 6 bases and J by 6 bases, leaving 9 bases between them. The CDR3 DNA reads TGTGCTAGTGGGAGGACAGAAAACACCATATATTTT. Translating gives CASGRTENTIYF. The full variable domain, completed using reference TRBV12-5 and TRBJ1-3, is DARVTQTPRHKVTEMGQEVTMRCQPILGHNTVFWYRQTMMQGLELLAYFRNRAPLDDSGMPKDRFSAEMPDATLATLKIQPSEPRDSAVYFCASGRTENTIYFGEGSWLTVV.

The chain has TRBV25-1 and TRBJ2-1, with TRBD1 matching 9 bases. CDR1 and CDR2 (germline): MGHDK, SYGVNS. The CDR3 consists of 14 residues. V was clipped by 4 bases and J by 6 bases; unmatched bases: 4. DNA for the CDR3: TGTGCCAGCAGTGTACAGGGGGCGAGCAATGAGCAGTTCTTC. Translated: CASSVQGASNEQFF.